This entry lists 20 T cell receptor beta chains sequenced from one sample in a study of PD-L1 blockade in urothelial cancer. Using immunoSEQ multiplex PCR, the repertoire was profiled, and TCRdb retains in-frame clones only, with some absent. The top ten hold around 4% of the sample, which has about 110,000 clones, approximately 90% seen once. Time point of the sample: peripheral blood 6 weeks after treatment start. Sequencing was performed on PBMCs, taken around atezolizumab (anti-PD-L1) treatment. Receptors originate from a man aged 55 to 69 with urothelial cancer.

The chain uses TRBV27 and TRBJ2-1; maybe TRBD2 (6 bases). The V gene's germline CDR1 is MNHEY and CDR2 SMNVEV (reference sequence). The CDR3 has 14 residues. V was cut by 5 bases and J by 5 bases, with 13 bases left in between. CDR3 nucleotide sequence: TGTGCCAGCAGTAGCCCGGCGGGGAACAATGAGCAGTTCTTC. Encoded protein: CASSSPAGNNEQFF.

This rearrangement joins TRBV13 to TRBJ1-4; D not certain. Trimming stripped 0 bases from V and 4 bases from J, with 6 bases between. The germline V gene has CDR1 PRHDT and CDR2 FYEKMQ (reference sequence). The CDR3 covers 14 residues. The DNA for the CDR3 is TGTGCCAGCAGCTTAGGACAGCTTAATGAAAAACTGTTTTTT. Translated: CASSLGQLNEKLFF.

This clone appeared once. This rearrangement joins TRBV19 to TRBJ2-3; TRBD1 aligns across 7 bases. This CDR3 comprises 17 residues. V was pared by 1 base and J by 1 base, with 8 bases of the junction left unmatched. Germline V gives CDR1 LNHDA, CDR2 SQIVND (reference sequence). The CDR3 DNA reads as TGTGCCAGTAGTATAGGCGCCGCAGGGGGTGGCACAGATACGCAGTATTTT. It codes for CASSIGAAGGGTDTQYF. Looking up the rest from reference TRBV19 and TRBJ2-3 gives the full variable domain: DGGITQSPKYLFRKEGQNVTLSCEQNLNHDAMYWYRQDPGQGLRLIYYSQIVNDFQKGDIAEGYSVSREKKESFPLTVTSAQKNPTAFYLCASSIGAAGGGTDTQYFGPGTRLTVL.

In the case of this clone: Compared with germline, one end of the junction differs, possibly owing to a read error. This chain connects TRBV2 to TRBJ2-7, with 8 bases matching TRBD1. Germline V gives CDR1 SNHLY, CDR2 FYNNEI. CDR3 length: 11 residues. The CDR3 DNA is TGTGCCAGCAGTTTTCAGACAGGGGTAGACTTC. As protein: CASSFQTGVDF. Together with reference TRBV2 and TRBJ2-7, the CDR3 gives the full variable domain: EPEVTQTPSHQVTQMGQEVILRCVPISNHLYFYWYRQILGQKVEFLVSFYNNEISEKSEIFDDQFSVERPDGSNFTLKIRSTKLEDSAMYFCASSFQTGVDFGPGTRLTVT.

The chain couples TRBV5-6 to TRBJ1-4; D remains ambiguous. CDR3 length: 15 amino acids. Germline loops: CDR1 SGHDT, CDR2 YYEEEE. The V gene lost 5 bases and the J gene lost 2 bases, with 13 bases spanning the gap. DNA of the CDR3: TGTGCCAGCAGTCGGAAGGTAGCTACTAATGAAAAACTGTTTTTT. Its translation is CASSRKVATNEKLFF. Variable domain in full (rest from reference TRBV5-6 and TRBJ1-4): DAGVTQSPTHLIKTRGQQVTLRCSPKSGHDTVSWYQQALGQGPQFIFQYYEEEERQRGNFPDRFSGHQFPNYSSELNVNALLLGDSALYLCASSRKVATNEKLFFGSGTQLSVL.

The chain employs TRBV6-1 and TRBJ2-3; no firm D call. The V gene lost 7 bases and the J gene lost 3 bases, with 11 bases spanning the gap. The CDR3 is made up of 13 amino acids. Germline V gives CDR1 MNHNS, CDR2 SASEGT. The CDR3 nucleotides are TGTGCCAGCACCGCCCCGGGTACAGATACGCAGTATTTT. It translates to CASTAPGTDTQYF.

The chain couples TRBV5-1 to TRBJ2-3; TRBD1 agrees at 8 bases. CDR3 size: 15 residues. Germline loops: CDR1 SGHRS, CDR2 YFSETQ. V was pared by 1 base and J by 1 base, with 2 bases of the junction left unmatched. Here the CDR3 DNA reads TGCGCCAGCAGCTTGCGGGGACAGGGCACAGATACGCAGTATTTT. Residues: CASSLRGQGTDTQYF.

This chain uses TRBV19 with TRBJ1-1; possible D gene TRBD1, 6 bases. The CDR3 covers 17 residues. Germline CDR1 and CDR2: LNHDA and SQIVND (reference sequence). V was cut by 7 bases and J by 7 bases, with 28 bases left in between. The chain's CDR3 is CASTSFIGTLHSFEAFF. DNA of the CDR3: TGTGCCAGTACCTCCTTTATCGGGACACTCCATTCCTTTGAAGCTTTCTTT.

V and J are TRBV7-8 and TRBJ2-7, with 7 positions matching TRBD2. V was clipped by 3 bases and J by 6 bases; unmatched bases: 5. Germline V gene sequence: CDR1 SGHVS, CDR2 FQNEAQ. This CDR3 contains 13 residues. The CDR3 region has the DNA TGTGCCAGCAGCTTCCGGGAGGAGGGCGAGCAGTACTTC. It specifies CASSFREEGEQYF.

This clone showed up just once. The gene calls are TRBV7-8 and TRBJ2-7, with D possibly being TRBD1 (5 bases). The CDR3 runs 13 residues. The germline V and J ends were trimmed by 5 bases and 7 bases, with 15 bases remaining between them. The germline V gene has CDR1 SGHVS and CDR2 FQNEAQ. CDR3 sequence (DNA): TGTGCCAGCAGCGCCGCAGGGTTCAGGGAGCAGTACTTC. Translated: CASSAAGFREQYF.

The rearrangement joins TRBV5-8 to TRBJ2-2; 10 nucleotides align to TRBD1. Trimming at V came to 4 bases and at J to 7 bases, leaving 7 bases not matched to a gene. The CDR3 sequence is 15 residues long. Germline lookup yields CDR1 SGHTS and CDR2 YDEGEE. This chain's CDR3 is CASSRGTGEYGELFF. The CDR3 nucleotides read TGTGCCAGCAGCCGGGGGACAGGGGAATACGGGGAGCTGTTTTTT.

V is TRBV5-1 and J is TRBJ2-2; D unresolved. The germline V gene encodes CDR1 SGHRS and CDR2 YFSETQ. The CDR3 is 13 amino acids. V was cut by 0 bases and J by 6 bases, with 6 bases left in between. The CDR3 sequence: CASSLASAGELFF. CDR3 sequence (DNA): TGCGCCAGCAGCTTGGCGAGCGCCGGGGAGCTGTTTTTT.

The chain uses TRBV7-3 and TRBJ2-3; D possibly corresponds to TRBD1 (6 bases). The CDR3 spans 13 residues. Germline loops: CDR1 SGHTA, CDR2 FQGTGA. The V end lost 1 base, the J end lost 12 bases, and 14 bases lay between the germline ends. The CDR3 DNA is TGTGCCAGCAGCTTAAACCGGGACACTCCCCAGTATTTT. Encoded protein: CASSLNRDTPQYF.

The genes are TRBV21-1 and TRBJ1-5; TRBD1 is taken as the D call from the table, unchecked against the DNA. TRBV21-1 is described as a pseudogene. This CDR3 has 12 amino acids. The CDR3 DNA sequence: TGTGCCAGCAGGCACAGCTATCAGCCCCAGCATTTT. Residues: CASRHSYQPQHF.

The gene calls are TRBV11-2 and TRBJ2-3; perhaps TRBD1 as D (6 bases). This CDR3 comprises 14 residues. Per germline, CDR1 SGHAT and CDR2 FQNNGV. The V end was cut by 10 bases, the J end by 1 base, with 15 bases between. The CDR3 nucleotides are TGTGCCACCAAAACCAGGGGAGGCACAGATACGCAGTATTTT. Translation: CATKTRGGTDTQYF.

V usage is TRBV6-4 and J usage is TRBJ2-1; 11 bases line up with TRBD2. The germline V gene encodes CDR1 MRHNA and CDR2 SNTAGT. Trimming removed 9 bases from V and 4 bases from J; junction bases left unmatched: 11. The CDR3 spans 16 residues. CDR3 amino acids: CARSPNSGGVYNEQFF. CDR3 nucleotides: TGTGCCAGGAGCCCAAATAGCGGGGGGGTTTACAATGAGCAGTTCTTC.

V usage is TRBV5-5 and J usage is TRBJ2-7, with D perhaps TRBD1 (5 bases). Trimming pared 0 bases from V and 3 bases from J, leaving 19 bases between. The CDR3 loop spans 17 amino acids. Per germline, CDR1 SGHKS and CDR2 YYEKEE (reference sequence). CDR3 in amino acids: CASSLAWAGKEIYEQYF. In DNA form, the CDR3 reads TGTGCCAGCAGCTTGGCCTGGGCAGGGAAAGAAATCTACGAGCAGTACTTC.

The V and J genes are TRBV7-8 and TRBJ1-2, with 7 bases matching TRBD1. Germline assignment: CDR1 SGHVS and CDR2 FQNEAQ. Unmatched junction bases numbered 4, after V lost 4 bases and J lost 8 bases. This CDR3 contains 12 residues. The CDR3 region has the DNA TGTGCCAGCAGCTCACCAGGGGGGGGCTACACCTTC. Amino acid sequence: CASSSPGGGYTF.

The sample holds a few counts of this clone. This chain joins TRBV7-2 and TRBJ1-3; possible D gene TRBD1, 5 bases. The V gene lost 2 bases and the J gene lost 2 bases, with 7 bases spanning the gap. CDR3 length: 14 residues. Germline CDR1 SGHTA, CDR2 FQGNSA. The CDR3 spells CASSLQGAGNTIYF. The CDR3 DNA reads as TGTGCCAGCAGCTTACAGGGTGCTGGAAACACCATATATTTT. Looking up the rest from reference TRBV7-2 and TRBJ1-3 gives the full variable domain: GAGVSQSPSNKVTEKGKDVELRCDPISGHTALYWYRQSLGQGLEFLIYFQGNSAPDKSGLPSDRFSAERTGGSVSTLTIQRTQQEDSAVYLCASSLQGAGNTIYFGEGSWLTVV.

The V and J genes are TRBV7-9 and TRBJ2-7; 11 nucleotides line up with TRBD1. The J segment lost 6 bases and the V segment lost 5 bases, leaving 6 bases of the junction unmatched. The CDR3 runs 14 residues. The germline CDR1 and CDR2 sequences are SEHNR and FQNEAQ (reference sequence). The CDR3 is CASSRGQGAGEQYF. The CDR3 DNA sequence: TGTGCCAGCAGCAGAGGACAGGGGGCTGGCGAGCAGTACTTC.